This T cell receptor beta chain was captured in a study of cytomegalovirus exposure and HLA in healthy donors. A note on this clone: The same CDR3 also results from other DNA sequences found in this sample.

In germline, CDR1 is SGHRS, CDR2 YFSETQ. The V and J ends lost 6 bases and 8 bases respectively, with 20 bases between them. This CDR3 region has 14 residues. The PCR used 60 Vbeta and 13 Jbeta primers. Profiled with immunoSEQ multiplex PCR; TCRdb holds only in-frame clones, not every one. The repertoire holds approximately 150,000 clones, with about four fifths as singletons. The origin of this receptor is a male donor in good health and CMV-seropositive. Input material: PBMCs. The chain carries TRBV5-1 and TRBJ1-1, with TRBD1 as a possible D gene (6 bases). The CDR3 DNA is TGCGCCAGCAACCAGGGGCAGGAAGGGACCGAAGCTTTCTTT. Encoded protein: CASNQGQEGTEAFF.